A single sample gave rise to the 21 T cell receptor beta chains below, sequenced in a study of CD8+ T cells in alopecia areata. RNA extraction and reverse transcription yielded cDNA as sequencing template. Generated by immunoSEQ multiplex PCR, the TCRdb table keeps only in-frame clones and is missing some. Among over 150,000 clones listed, around 59% were seen once. Treatment reported: oral pan-JAK inhibitor, 5-10 mg twice daily. The sequencing here drew on CD4+ T cells sorted from blood, taken at week 24, from a patient treated with tofacitinib. The receptors here all came from a human donor with alopecia areata.

To note about this clone: This CDR3 is also generated by other DNA sequences in the sample. The chain links TRBV29-1 to TRBJ2-2; D is undetermined. Germline V lookup: CDR1 SQVTM, CDR2 ANQGSEA. The CDR3 sequence is 12 residues long. The ends were cut back, 3 bases at V and 1 base at J, with 3 bases in the middle. The CDR3 spells CSVDRNTGELFF. CDR3 sequence (DNA): TGCAGCGTTGATCGGAACACCGGGGAGCTGTTTTTT.

The chain has TRBV6-1 and TRBJ1-5; no clear D. The CDR3 is 15 residues long. V was trimmed by 6 bases and J by 0 bases, leaving 12 bases between them. The germline V gene encodes CDR1 MNHNS and CDR2 SASEGT. The CDR3 sequence: CASSETALSNQPQHF. The CDR3 nucleotides read TGTGCCAGCAGCGAGACGGCACTTAGCAATCAGCCCCAGCATTTT.

This clone was picked up a small number of times. The chain combines TRBV12-5 with TRBJ1-2; tentative D call: TRBD1 (5 bases). V lost 6 bases and J lost 5, with 16 bases in between. Germline CDR1 is LGHNT and CDR2 is FRNRAP. The CDR3 is made up of 14 amino acids. The CDR3 protein is CASGRTGTLYGYTF. Written as DNA, the CDR3 is TGTGCTAGTGGACGAACCGGGACGTTGTATGGCTACACCTTC. The full variable domain, with the rest looked up from reference TRBV12-5 and TRBJ1-2, is DARVTQTPRHKVTEMGQEVTMRCQPILGHNTVFWYRQTMMQGLELLAYFRNRAPLDDSGMPKDRFSAEMPDATLATLKIQPSEPRDSAVYFCASGRTGTLYGYTFGSGTRLTVV.

The chain is built from TRBV5-6 and TRBJ2-6; D assignment may be TRBD1 or TRBD2 (5 bases each). The CDR3 is 17 amino acids. Germline values: CDR1 SGHDT, CDR2 YYEEEE. V shed 0 bases and J shed 1 base, with 11 bases lying between them. The CDR3 region is CASSLEGSRSGANVLTF. DNA for the CDR3: TGTGCCAGCAGCTTGGAGGGGAGCAGGTCTGGGGCCAACGTCCTGACTTTC.

The chain employs TRBV5-6 and TRBJ2-5; no clear D. Trimming pared 0 bases from V and 1 base from J, leaving 7 bases between. The CDR3 consists of 14 residues. Germline V lookup: CDR1 SGHDT, CDR2 YYEEEE. CDR3 in amino acids: CASSLVHLQETQYF. The CDR3 bases are TGTGCCAGCAGCTTGGTTCACCTCCAAGAGACCCAGTACTTC.

The CDR3 reads CASGKKTGDSYEQYF. In DNA form, the CDR3 reads TGTGCCAGCGGAAAAAAGACAGGGGACTCCTACGAGCAGTACTTC. The genes are TRBV7-9 and TRBJ2-7; 8 nucleotides align to TRBD1. Germline V gives CDR1 SEHNR, CDR2 FQNEAQ (reference sequence). The length of the CDR3 is 15 residues. V trimming: 8 bases; J trimming: 0 bases; junction bases outside the gene matches: 9. Using reference TRBV7-9 and TRBJ2-7 for the parts outside the CDR3, the full variable domain is DTGVSQNPRHKITKRGQNVTFRCDPISEHNRLYWYRQTLGQGPEFLTYFQNEAQLEKSRLLSDRFSAERPKGSFSTLEIQRTEQGDSAMYLCASGKKTGDSYEQYFGPGTRLTVT.

There are a few counts of this clone. J is TRBJ2-3 and V is TRBV2; D may be TRBD1 (6 bases). The CDR3 totals 15 residues. Trimming pared 6 bases from V and 0 bases from J, leaving 13 bases between. CDR1 is SNHLY and CDR2 is FYNNEI in the germline V gene. The chain's CDR3 is CASRAQGGSTDTQYF. As DNA, the CDR3 is TGTGCCAGCAGGGCACAGGGTGGGAGCACAGATACGCAGTATTTT. The full variable domain, its missing parts supplied by reference TRBV2 and TRBJ2-3, is EPEVTQTPSHQVTQMGQEVILRCVPISNHLYFYWYRQILGQKVEFLVSFYNNEISEKSEIFDDQFSVERPDGSNFTLKIRSTKLEDSAMYFCASRAQGGSTDTQYFGPGTRLTVL.

This clone was seen only a few times. This chain connects TRBV6-1 to TRBJ2-3; the D gene is possibly TRBD2 (7 bases). The germline gives CDR1 MNHNS, CDR2 SASEGT. The CDR3 sequence is 16 residues long. The V end lost 2 bases, the J end lost 0 bases, and 12 bases lay between the germline ends. The DNA for the CDR3 is TGTGCCAGCAGTGAAAGGGGGGGGGTTAGCACAGATACGCAGTATTTT. This translates into CASSERGGVSTDTQYF.

The chain uses TRBV29-1 and TRBJ2-3; 9 nucleotides match TRBD1. CDR1 SQVTM and CDR2 ANQGSEA come from the germline V gene. CDR3 length: 14 residues. V lost 8 bases and J lost 9; bases outside the gene matches: 15. The CDR3 is CSLEGDRATRTQYF. DNA of the CDR3: TGCAGCCTCGAAGGGGACAGGGCCACGAGGACGCAGTATTTT.

The chain joins TRBV7-9 to TRBJ1-2; D gene uncertain. CDR1 and CDR2 (germline): SEHNR, FQNEAQ (reference sequence). This CDR3 comprises 15 residues. Trimming left V 4 bases short and J 2 bases short, with 14 bases between. Here the CDR3 DNA reads TGTGCCAGCAGCTCTCCTGATTTGGGAAACTATGGCTACACCTTC. Translation: CASSSPDLGNYGYTF.

V usage is TRBV4-1 and J usage is TRBJ2-5; D gene uncertain. CDR1 and CDR2 (germline): MGHRA, YSYEKL. This CDR3 spans 14 amino acids. The V and J ends lost 4 bases and 1 base respectively, with 10 bases between them. Written as DNA, the CDR3 is TGCGCCAGCAGCCCCGGGTGGAGCCAAGAGACCCAGTACTTC. Its protein product is CASSPGWSQETQYF.

This clone came up once. This chain joins TRBV29-1 and TRBJ2-1; either TRBD1 or TRBD2 may supply D (6 bases each). CDR1 is SQVTM, CDR2 ANQGSEA, per germline. V lost 3 bases and J lost 5, with 14 bases in between. CDR3 length equals 14 residues. The CDR3 loop is CSVDKGRGDNEQFF. DNA for the CDR3: TGCAGCGTTGACAAGGGAAGGGGGGACAATGAGCAGTTCTTC.

CDR3 residues: CASSFQGALYEQYF. The DNA of the CDR3 is TGTGCCAGCAGTTTCCAGGGGGCGTTATACGAGCAGTACTTC. V usage is TRBV27 and J usage is TRBJ2-7, with 8 bases identical to TRBD1. The germline V gene has CDR1 MNHEY and CDR2 SMNVEV (reference sequence). The CDR3 runs 14 residues. V was clipped by 3 bases and J by 4 bases; unmatched bases: 5.

The rearrangement uses TRBV7-2 and TRBJ2-5; D possibly corresponds to TRBD2 (6 bases). The CDR3 is 15 residues long. Trimming pared 1 base from V and 5 bases from J, leaving 14 bases between. Germline V gene lookup returns CDR1 SGHTA and CDR2 FQGNSA. CDR3 DNA: TGTGCCAGCAGCTTAGAGGCGGGGACCTGGGAGACCCAGTACTTC. Translated, it gives CASSLEAGTWETQYF. Filled out from reference TRBV7-2 and TRBJ2-5, the complete variable domain reads GAGVSQSPSNKVTEKGKDVELRCDPISGHTALYWYRQSLGQGLEFLIYFQGNSAPDKSGLPSDRFSAERTGGSVSTLTIQRTQQEDSAVYLCASSLEAGTWETQYFGPGTRLLVL.

This clone was observed a single time. The chain recombines TRBV5-6 with TRBJ2-5; no clear D. V gave up 3 bases and J gave up 4 bases, with 10 bases separating them. CDR1 is SGHDT and CDR2 is YYEEEE in the germline V gene. The CDR3 spans 13 residues. DNA for the CDR3: TGTGCCAGCAGCTGGCTTATTGGAGAGACCCAGTACTTC. Protein product: CASSWLIGETQYF.

The chain uses TRBV27 and TRBJ2-2; 8 positions agree with TRBD2. The CDR3 spans 15 residues. J lost 2 bases, V lost 3 bases, and 2 bases had no gene match. Looked up from germline, CDR1 is MNHEY and CDR2 is SMNVEV (reference sequence). CDR3 nucleotides: TGTGCCAGCAGTTTGCGGGGGGTAAACACCGGGGAGCTGTTTTTT. This codes for CASSLRGVNTGELFF.

The DNA of the CDR3 is TGTGCCTGGAGCCCGGGATCGGGGGGCAGGTTTTTT. This encodes CAWSPGSGGRFF. The genes are TRBV30 and TRBJ1-4, with D maybe TRBD1 (6 bases). The germline V gene has CDR1 GTSNPN and CDR2 SVGIG (reference sequence). The CDR3 has 12 residues. Trimming removed 3 bases from V and 16 bases from J, with 18 bases in between.

The V and J genes are TRBV6-1 and TRBJ1-2, with TRBD1 as a possible D gene (5 bases). With 7 bases removed from V and 2 bases from J, the gap between germline ends came to 14 bases. Germline assignment: CDR1 MNHNS and CDR2 SASEGT. This CDR3 contains 14 residues. The CDR3 sequence is CASISGQANYGYTF. The CDR3 DNA follows: TGTGCCAGCATTTCAGGGCAGGCGAACTATGGCTACACCTTC.

This chain joins TRBV18 and TRBJ2-1, with no clear D. Germline values: CDR1 KGHSH, CDR2 LQKENI. The CDR3 length is 14 residues. Trimming left V 0 bases short and J 10 bases short, with 13 bases between. The CDR3: CASSPPVSSSEQFF. The CDR3 bases are TGTGCCAGCTCACCACCGGTTTCCAGTAGCGAGCAGTTCTTC.

This chain uses TRBV6-1 with TRBJ2-3, with D uncertain. The CDR3 is made up of 13 amino acids. Germline CDR1 is MNHNS and CDR2 is SASEGT. V was shortened by 6 bases and J by 5 bases, with 12 bases between the two germline ends. The CDR3: CASSGVPVDTQYF. In DNA form, the CDR3 reads TGTGCCAGCAGCGGAGTCCCGGTAGATACGCAGTATTTT.

The CDR3 spells CAWSGEWDGYTF. In DNA form, the CDR3 reads TGTGCCTGGAGCGGGGAATGGGATGGCTACACCTTC. The V and J genes are TRBV30 and TRBJ1-2; D remains ambiguous. Germline CDR1 is GTSNPN and CDR2 is SVGIG (reference sequence). The germline V and J ends were trimmed by 3 bases and 6 bases, with 11 bases remaining between them. This CDR3 region has 12 residues.